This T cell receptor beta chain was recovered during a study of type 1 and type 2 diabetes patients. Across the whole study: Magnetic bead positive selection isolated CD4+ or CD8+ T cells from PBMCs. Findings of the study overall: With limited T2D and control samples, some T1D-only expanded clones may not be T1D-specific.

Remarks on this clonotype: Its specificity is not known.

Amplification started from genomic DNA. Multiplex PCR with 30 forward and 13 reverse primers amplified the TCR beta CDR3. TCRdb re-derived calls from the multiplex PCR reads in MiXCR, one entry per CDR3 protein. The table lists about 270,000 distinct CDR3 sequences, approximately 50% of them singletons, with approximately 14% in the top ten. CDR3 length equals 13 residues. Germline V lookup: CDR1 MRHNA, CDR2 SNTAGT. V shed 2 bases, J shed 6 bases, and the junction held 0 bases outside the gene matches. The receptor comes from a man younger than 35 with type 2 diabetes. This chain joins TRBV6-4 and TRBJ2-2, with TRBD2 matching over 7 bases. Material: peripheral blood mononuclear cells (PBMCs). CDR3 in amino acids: CASSDREAGELFF. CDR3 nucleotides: TGTGCCAGCAGTGACCGGGAGGCCGGGGAGCTGTTTTTT.